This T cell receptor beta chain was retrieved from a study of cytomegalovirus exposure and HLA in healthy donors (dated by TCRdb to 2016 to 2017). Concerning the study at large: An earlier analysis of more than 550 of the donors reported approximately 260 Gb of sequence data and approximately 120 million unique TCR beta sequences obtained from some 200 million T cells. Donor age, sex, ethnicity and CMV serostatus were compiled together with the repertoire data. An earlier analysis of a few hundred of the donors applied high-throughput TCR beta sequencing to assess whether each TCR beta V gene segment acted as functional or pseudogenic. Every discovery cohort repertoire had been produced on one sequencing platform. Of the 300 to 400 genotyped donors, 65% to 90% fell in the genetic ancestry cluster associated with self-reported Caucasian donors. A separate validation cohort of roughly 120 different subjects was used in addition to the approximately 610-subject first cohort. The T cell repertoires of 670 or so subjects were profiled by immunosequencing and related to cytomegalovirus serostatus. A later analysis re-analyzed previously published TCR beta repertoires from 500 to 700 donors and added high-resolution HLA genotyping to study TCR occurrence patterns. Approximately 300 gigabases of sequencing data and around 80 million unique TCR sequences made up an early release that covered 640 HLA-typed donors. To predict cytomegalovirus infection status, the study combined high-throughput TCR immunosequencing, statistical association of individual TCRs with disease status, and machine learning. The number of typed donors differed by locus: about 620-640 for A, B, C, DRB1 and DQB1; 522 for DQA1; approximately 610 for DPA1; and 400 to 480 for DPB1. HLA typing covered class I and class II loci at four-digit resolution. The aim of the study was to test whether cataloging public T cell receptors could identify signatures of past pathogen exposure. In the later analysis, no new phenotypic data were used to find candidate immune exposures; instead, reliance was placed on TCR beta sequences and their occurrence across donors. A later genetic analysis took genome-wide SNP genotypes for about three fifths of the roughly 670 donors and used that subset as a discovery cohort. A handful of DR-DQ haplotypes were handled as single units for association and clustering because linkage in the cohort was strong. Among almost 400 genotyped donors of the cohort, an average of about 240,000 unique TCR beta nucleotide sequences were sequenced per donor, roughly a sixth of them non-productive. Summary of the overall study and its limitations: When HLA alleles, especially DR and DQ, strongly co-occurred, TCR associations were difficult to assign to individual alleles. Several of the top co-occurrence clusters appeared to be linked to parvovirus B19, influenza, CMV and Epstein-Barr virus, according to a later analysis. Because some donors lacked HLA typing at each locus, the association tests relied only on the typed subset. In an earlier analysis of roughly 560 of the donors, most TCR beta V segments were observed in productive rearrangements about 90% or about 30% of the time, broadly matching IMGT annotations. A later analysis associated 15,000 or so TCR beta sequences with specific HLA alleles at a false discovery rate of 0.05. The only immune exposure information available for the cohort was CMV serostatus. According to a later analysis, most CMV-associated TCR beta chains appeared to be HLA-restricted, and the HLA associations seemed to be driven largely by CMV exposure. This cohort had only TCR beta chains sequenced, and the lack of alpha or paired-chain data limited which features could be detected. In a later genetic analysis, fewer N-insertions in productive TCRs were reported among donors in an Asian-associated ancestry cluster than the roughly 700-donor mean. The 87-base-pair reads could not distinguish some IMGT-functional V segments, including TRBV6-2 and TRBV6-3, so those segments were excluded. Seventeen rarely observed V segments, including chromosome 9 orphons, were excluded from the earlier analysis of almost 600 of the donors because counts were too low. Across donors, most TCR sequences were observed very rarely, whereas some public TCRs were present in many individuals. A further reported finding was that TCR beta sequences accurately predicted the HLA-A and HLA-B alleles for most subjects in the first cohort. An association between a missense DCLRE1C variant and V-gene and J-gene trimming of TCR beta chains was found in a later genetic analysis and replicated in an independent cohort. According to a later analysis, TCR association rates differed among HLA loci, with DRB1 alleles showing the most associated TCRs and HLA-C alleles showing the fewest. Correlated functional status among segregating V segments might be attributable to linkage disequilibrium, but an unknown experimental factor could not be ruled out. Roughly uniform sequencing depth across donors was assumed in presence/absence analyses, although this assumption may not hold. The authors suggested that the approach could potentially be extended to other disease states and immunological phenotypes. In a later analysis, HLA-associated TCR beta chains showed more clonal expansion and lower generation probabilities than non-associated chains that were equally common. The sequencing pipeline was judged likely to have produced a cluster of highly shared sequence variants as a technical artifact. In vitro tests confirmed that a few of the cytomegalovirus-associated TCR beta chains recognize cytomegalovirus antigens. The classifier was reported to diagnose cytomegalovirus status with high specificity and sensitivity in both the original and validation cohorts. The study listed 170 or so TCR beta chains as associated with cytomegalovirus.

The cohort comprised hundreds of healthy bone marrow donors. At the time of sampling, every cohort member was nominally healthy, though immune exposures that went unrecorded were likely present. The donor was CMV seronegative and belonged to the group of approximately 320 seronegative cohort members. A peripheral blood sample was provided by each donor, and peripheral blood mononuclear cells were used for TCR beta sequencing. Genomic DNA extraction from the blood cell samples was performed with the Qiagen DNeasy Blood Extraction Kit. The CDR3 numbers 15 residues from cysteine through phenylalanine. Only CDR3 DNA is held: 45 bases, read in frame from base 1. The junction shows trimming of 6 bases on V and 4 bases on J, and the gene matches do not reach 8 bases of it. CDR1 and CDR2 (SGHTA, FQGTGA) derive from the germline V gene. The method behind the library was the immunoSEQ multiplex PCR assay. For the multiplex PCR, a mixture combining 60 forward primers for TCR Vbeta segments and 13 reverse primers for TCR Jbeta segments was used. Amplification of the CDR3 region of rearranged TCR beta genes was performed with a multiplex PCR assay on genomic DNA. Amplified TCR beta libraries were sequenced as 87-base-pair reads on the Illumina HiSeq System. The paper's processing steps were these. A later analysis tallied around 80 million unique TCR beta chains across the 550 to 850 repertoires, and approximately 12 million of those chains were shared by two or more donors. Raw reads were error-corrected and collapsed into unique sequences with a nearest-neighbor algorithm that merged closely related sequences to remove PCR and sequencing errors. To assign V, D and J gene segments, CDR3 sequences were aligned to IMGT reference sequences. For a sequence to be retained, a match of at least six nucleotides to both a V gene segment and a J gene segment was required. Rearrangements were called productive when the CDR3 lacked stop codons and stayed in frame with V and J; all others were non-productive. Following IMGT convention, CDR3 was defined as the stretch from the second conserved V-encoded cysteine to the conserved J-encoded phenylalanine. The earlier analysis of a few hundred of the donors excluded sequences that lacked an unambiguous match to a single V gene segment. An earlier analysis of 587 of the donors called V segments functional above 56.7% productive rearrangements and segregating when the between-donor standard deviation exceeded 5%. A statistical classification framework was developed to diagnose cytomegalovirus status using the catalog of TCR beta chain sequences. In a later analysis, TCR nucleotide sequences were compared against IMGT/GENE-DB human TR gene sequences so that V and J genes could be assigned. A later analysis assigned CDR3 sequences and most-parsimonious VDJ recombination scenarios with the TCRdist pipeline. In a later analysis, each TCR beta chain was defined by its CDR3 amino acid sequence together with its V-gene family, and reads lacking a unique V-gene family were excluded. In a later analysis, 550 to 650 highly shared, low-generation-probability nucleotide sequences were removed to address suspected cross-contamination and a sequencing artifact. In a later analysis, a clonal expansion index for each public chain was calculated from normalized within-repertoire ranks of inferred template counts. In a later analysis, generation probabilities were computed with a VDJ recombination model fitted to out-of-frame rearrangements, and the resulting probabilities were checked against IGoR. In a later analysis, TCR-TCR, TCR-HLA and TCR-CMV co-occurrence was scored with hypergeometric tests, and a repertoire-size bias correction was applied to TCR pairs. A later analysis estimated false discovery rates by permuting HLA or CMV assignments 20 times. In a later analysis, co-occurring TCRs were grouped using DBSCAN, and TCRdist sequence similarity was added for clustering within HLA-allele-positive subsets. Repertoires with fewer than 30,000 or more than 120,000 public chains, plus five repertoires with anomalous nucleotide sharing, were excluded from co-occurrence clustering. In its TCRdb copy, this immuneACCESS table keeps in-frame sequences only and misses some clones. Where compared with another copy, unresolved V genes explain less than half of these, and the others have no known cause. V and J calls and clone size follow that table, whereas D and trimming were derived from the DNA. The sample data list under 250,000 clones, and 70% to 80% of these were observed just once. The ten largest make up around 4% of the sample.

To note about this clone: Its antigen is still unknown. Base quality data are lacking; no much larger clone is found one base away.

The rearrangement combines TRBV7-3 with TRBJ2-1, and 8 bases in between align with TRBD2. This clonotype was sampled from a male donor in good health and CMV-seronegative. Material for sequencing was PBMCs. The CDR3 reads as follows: CASSLSGSAYNEQFF. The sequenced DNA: TGTGCCAGCAGTCTCAGCGGGAGCGCGTACAATGAGCAGTTCTTC.